Below, 9 T cell receptor beta chains from the same sample are listed, as sequenced in a study of CD8 T cells in ankylosing spondylitis. TCRdb re-analysed the 5' RACE reads in MiXCR, keeping a single row per CDR3 protein. This sample yields roughly 160,000 distinct CDR3 sequences, of which roughly 10% are seen a single time; over 12% belongs to the top ten. The material sequenced was blood, either unsorted or a sorted T cell fraction (not recorded which). Every receptor here comes from a female donor with ankylosing spondylitis or in good health (not recorded which).

This chain links TRBV12-3 or TRBV12-4 with TRBJ1-5; D gene unclear. The CDR3 has 13 amino acids. V lost 1 base, J lost 4 bases, and 5 bases lay in between. The CDR3 sequence: CASSLGKNQPQHF. DNA for the CDR3: TGTGCCAGCAGTTTAGGCAAGAATCAGCCCCAGCATTTT.

V is TRBV28 and J is TRBJ2-6; 11 positions match TRBD1. The CDR3 is 19 amino acids. Germline trimming cut 2 bases from V and 2 bases from J; bases unmatched to any gene: 8. Germline V gives CDR1 MDHEN, CDR2 SYDVKM. The CDR3 protein is CASSLLGTGGKPGANVLTF. CDR3 nucleotides: TGTGCCAGCAGTTTACTAGGGACAGGGGGGAAACCTGGGGCCAACGTCCTGACTTTC.

The chain employs TRBV6-6 and TRBJ2-1, with D perhaps matching TRBD2 (6 bases). The CDR3 contains 11 residues. CDR1 and CDR2 from the germline V gene are MNHNY and SVGAGI (reference sequence). Trimming took 9 bases from V and 13 from J, leaving 16 bases between them. The CDR3: CARKGRQHQFF. Here the CDR3 DNA reads TGTGCCAGAAAGGGGAGGCAGCATCAGTTCTTC.

This clonotype was observed a few times. This chain connects TRBV3-1 to TRBJ2-7, with TRBD2 matching over 7 bases. Trimming removed 0 bases from V and 2 bases from J; junction bases left unmatched: 7. Germline lookup yields CDR1 LGHDT and CDR2 YNNKEL (reference sequence). The CDR3 is made up of 16 amino acids. The CDR3 protein is CASSQESSGPTYEQYF. In DNA form, the CDR3 reads TGTGCCAGCAGCCAAGAGTCTAGCGGTCCCACCTACGAGCAGTACTTC.

This clonotype was picked up a small number of times. The gene calls are TRBV9 and TRBJ2-1; 10 bases are shared with TRBD2. The ends lost 0 bases at V and 7 bases at J; junction bases unmatched: 4. CDR3 length: 15 amino acids. Germline lookup yields CDR1 SGDLS and CDR2 YYNGEE. This CDR3 reads CASSVDSGRLNEQFF. CDR3 nucleotide sequence: TGTGCCAGCAGCGTAGATAGCGGGAGGTTGAATGAGCAGTTCTTC.

This clonotype has ten or more counts. This chain connects TRBV30 to TRBJ2-2; 10 bases fit TRBD2. This CDR3 is built from 19 residues. After removal of 0 bases from V and 1 base from J, the junction contained 11 bases not matched to a gene. From germline, CDR1 is GTSNPN and CDR2 SVGIG (reference sequence). CDR3 sequence (DNA): TGTGCCTGGAGTGTATATGAACTAGCGGGGACTGTGAACACCGGGGAGCTGTTTTTT. It encodes CAWSVYELAGTVNTGELFF.

This clonotype has more than one count but fewer than ten. This sequence joins TRBV2 and TRBJ2-5, with 8 bases lining up with TRBD2. Germline values: CDR1 SNHLY, CDR2 FYNNEI. V was clipped by 5 bases and J by 1 base; unmatched bases: 21. The CDR3 runs to 20 residues. The CDR3 coding sequence is TGTGCCAGCAGTAACCGGGAGGGGCGAACCCCTGGGCTCAGCCAAGAGACCCAGTACTTC. It is translated as CASSNREGRTPGLSQETQYF.

The chain recombines TRBV4-1 with TRBJ1-4; D remains unclear. The germline CDR1 and CDR2 sequences are MGHRA and YSYEKL. Between the trimmed V and J ends, which lost 11 bases and 7 bases, there was a span of 11 bases. CDR3 length: 11 amino acids. The CDR3 loop reads CAAREGEKLFF. The CDR3 nucleotides read TGCGCCGCCCGGGAGGGTGAAAAACTGTTTTTT.

In its sample, this clonotype was seen many times. The chain is built from TRBV12-3 or TRBV12-4 and TRBJ1-3, with D possibly TRBD1 on 5 matching bases. V was pared by 0 bases and J by 4 bases, with 13 bases between. The CDR3 sequence is 16 residues long. This chain's CDR3 is CASSLAGELRGNTIYF. CDR3 sequence (DNA): TGTGCCAGCAGTTTAGCAGGGGAGTTGAGGGGAAACACCATATATTTT.